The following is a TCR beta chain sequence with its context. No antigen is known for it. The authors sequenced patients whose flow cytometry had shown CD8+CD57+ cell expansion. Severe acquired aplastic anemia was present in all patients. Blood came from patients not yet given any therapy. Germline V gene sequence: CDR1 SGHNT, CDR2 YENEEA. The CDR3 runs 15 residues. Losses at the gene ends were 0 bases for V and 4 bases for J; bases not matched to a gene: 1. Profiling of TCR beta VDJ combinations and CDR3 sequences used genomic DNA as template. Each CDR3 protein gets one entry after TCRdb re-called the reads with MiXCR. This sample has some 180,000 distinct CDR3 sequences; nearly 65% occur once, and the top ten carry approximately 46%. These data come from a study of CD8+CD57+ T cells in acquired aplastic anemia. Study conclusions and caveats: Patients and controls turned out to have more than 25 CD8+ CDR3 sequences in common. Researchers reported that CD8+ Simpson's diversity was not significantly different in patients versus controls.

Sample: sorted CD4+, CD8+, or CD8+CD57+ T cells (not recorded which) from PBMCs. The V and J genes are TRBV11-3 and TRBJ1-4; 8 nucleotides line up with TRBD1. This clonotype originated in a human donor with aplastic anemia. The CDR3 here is CASSLDRGLNEKLFF. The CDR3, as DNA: TGTGCCAGCAGCTTAGACAGGGGGCTTAATGAAAAACTGTTTTTT.